This T cell receptor (beta chain) is from a study of shared clonotypes between healthy human individuals. The repertoire was sequenced with immunoSEQ multiplex PCR; TCRdb's copy has only in-frame clones and lacks some. The table lists about 1.1 million clones, around 77% of them singletons. The germline gives CDR1 MNHNS, CDR2 SASEGT. The CDR3 consists of 14 residues. Trimming shortened V by 6 bases and J by 8 bases, and 19 bases separated the two germline ends. Sequencing was done on a sample of memory CD4+ T cells from PBMCs. As to subset: CD45RA-negative fraction. V gene TRBV6-1 combines with J gene TRBJ1-2, with D tentatively TRBD1 (5 bases). This clonotype was sampled from a man in his late teens or twenties in good health. Some clones in this sample may be carry-over from other donors' samples. The CDR3 region is CASRADGLGGGYTF. CDR3 DNA: TGTGCCAGCAGAGCGGACGGCCTGGGGGGAGGCTACACCTTC.